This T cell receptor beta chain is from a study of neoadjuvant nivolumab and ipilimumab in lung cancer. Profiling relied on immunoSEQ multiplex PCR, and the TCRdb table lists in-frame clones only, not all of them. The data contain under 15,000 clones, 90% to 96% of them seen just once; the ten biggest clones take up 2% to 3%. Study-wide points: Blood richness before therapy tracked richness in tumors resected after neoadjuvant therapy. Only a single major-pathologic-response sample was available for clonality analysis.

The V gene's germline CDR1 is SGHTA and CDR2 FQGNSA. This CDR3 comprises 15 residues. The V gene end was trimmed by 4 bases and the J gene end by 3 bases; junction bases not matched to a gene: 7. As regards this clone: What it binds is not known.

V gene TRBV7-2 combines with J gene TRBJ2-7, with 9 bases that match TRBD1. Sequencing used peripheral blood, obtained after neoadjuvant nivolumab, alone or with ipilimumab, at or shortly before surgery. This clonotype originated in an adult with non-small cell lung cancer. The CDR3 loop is CASSSGQGSVYEQYF. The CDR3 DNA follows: TGTGCCAGCAGCTCAGGACAGGGGTCCGTCTACGAGCAGTACTTC.